This T cell receptor beta chain appears in the sequencing data of a study of T cells in Graves' hyperthyroidism and ophthalmopathy. The study, taken as a whole, reports: Ophthalmopathy was model-predicted a median around 6.1 months pre-onset.

This clonotype was recorded at least ten times. Its specificity is unknown. The study excluded patients with uncontrolled infection, other autoimmune disease, pregnancy or lactation. V was cut by 5 bases and J by 1 base, with 11 bases left in between. Germline V gene data show CDR1 as SGHVS and CDR2 as FQNEAQ. CDR3 length: 14 residues. Amplification targeted TCR beta CDR3 regions from RNA transcripts. The HTBI set primed first-round TCR CDR3 RT-PCR. Each CDR3 protein gets one entry after TCRdb re-called the multiplex PCR reads with MiXCR. Among roughly 570,000 distinct CDR3 sequences, roughly 46% were seen once, and the ten largest hold around 8%.

Sequencing was performed on peripheral blood or thyroid tissue (not recorded which). This TCR derives from a woman under 30 with Graves' hyperthyroidism. The chain is built from TRBV7-8 and TRBJ2-5, with D maybe TRBD1 (6 bases). The CDR3 DNA reads TGTGCCAGCAGCCCACAGGACAGCCAAGAGACCCAGTACTTC. Its translation is CASSPQDSQETQYF.